These 11 T cell receptor beta chains were sequenced from one sample in a study of T cells in Graves' hyperthyroidism and ophthalmopathy. From RNA transcripts, TCR beta CDR3 regions were amplified. HTBI primers drove first-round RT-PCR of the TCR CDR3. TCRdb fed the multiplex PCR reads into MiXCR, producing one record per CDR3 protein. The sample records roughly 180,000 distinct CDR3 sequences, 15% to 20% being singletons. Material for sequencing was blood. All receptors derive from a woman between 50 and 59 years old with Graves' hyperthyroidism.

A word on this clonotype: A much larger clone is a single base away; this may be a read error. This chain uses TRBV7-9 with TRBJ2-1; 12 bases agree with TRBD2. The CDR3 runs to 19 residues. CDR1 SEHNR and CDR2 FQNEAQ come from the germline V gene (reference sequence). The CDR3 DNA reads as TGTGCCAGCAGCTTAGTGCCCCTGCTAGCGGGGGGGCAAAGAAATGAGCAGTCCTTC. Its protein is CASSLVPLLAGGQRNEQSF. The variable domain in full, with the rest retrieved from reference TRBV7-9 and TRBJ2-1, is DTGVSQNPRHKITKRGQNVTFRCDPISEHNRLYWYRQTLGQGPEFLTYFQNEAQLEKSRLLSDRFSAERPKGSFSTLEIQRTEQGDSAMYLCASSLVPLLAGGQRNEQSFGPGTRLTVL.

There are many counts of this clonotype. In DNA, the CDR3 is TGTGCCAGCACTATCGGGACACCTAGGCCTGAAAAACTGTTTTTT. This encodes CASTIGTPRPEKLFF. This rearrangement joins TRBV6-1 to TRBJ1-4, with D possibly being TRBD1 (6 bases). The V end lost 7 bases, the J end lost 7 bases, and 19 bases lay between the germline ends. Looked up from germline, CDR1 is MNHNS and CDR2 is SASEGT. This CDR3 spans 15 amino acids.

Turning to this clonotype: A junction end diverges from the germline sequence, so it may reflect a read error. V gene TRBV18 combines with J gene TRBJ2-2; TRBD2 agrees at 8 bases. Germline CDR1 reads KGHSH; CDR2 reads LQKENI. CDR3 length equals 18 residues. The CDR3 bases are TGTGCCACCTCACTGCTAGGAGGTAGCGGGAAGAACACCGGGGAGCTGTTTTTT. This translates into CATSLLGGSGKNTGELFF.

This clonotype was seen a handful of times. The chain uses TRBV12-3 or TRBV12-4 and TRBJ1-2; TRBD1 matches 8 bases. Trimming took 8 bases from V and 7 from J; bases not matched to a gene: 9. This CDR3 region has 13 residues. The CDR3 loop reads CASGSDRVGGYTF. CDR3 nucleotide sequence: TGTGCCAGCGGCTCGGACAGGGTTGGTGGCTACACCTTC.

CDR3: CSARDEEGIYEQYF. CDR3 sequence (DNA): TGCAGTGCTAGAGATGAGGAGGGGATCTACGAGCAGTACTTC. This chain joins TRBV20-1 and TRBJ2-7; possibly TRBD2 for D (6 bases). Germline V gene lookup returns CDR1 DFQATT and CDR2 SNEGSKA (reference sequence). The CDR3 is 14 amino acids. Between the trimmed V and J ends, which lost 0 bases and 3 bases, there was a span of 12 bases.

This clonotype appeared many times. This sequence joins TRBV9 and TRBJ1-4; D is unclear. V was shortened by 1 base and J by 2 bases, with 6 bases between the two germline ends. The germline CDR1 and CDR2 sequences are SGDLS and YYNGEE. The CDR3 consists of 14 residues. For the CDR3, the DNA is TGTGCCAGCAGCGTAACACCCACTAATGAAAAACTGTTTTTT. Protein product: CASSVTPTNEKLFF.

The rearrangement joins TRBV5-1 to TRBJ2-1, with TRBD2 matching 10 bases. The CDR3 covers 17 residues. CDR1 and CDR2 from the germline V gene are SGHRS and YFSETQ. V was pared by 0 bases and J by 6 bases, with 9 bases of the junction left unmatched. The CDR3 DNA reads TGCGCCAGCAGCTTGGCCCAAGCGGGGGGGCTACGCAATGAGCAGTTCTTC. It yields the protein CASSLAQAGGLRNEQFF.

The chain uses TRBV28 and TRBJ2-2, with 10 bases matching TRBD2. V was clipped by 2 bases and J by 1 base; unmatched bases: 7. The germline V gene has CDR1 MDHEN and CDR2 SYDVKM. The CDR3 totals 18 residues. The CDR3: CASSLLRLAGMNTGELFF. DNA for the CDR3: TGTGCCAGCAGTTTACTCAGACTAGCGGGCATGAACACCGGGGAGCTGTTTTTT.

The chain recombines TRBV7-6 with TRBJ2-7; TRBD1 matches at 7 bases. CDR3 length equals 14 residues. Germline-derived CDR1 and CDR2 are SGHVS and FNYEAQ. V lost 5 bases and J lost 7; bases outside the gene matches: 11. Here the CDR3 DNA reads TGTGCCAGCAGCCCAGGGACAGCCTCTGGAGAGCAGTACTTC. It specifies CASSPGTASGEQYF.

In its sample, this clonotype was seen many times. DNA for the CDR3: TGTGCCAGCAGCCAAGATATTTTCGGGACAGAGCAGCATTTT. This gives the protein CASSQDIFGTEQHF. The chain carries TRBV3-1 and TRBJ1-5, with 7 nucleotides matching TRBD1. V was clipped by 0 bases and J by 13 bases; unmatched bases: 9. The CDR3 is 14 amino acids. CDR1 is LGHDT, CDR2 YNNKEL, per germline (reference sequence). Drawing the rest from reference TRBV3-1 and TRBJ1-5, the complete variable domain is DTAVSQTPKYLVTQMGNDKSIKCEQNLGHDTMYWYKQDSKKFLKIMFSYNNKELIINETVPNRFSPKSPDKAHLNLHINSLELGDSAVYFCASSQDIFGTEQHFGDGTRLSIL.

A note on this clonotype: This may come from a read error, since a much larger clone is one base off. The rearrangement joins TRBV2 to TRBJ2-1; D may be TRBD2 (5 bases). This CDR3 is 11 amino acids long. Looked up from germline, CDR1 is SNHLY and CDR2 is FYNNEI. The CDR3, as DNA: TGTGCCAGTGAGGGATACAATGAGCAGCTCTTC. Translating gives CASEGYNEQLF.